One sample yielded the 5 T cell receptor beta chains listed below, sequenced in a study of CD8 T cells in Susac syndrome. With random hexamers, reverse transcription was performed on about 0.5 to 1 ug of RNA. Each CDR3 protein gets one entry after TCRdb re-called the immunoSEQ multiplex PCR reads with MiXCR. The table lists roughly 25,000 distinct CDR3 sequences, roughly 93% of them singletons. Sequencing was carried out using CD8+ T cells from PBMCs. The receptors were gathered from a human donor with Susac syndrome.

V and J are TRBV28 and TRBJ1-3, with D possibly matching TRBD1 (5 bases). The germline V gene has CDR1 MDHEN and CDR2 SYDVKM. CDR3 size: 13 residues. V was clipped by 8 bases and J by 2 bases, with 10 bases between them. The CDR3 bases are TGTGCCAGCCGTCGACAGACTGGAAACACCATATATTTT. Its protein product is CASRRQTGNTIYF.

The chain combines TRBV27 with TRBJ2-7; no clear D gene. There are 14 residues in the CDR3. Trimming removed 0 bases from V and 7 bases from J, with 13 bases in between. The germline gives CDR1 MNHEY, CDR2 SMNVEV (reference sequence). CDR3 bases: TGTGCCAGCAGTTTATCGATCTGGGGTGAAGAGCAGTACTTC. As protein: CASSLSIWGEEQYF.

CDR3 DNA sequence: TGCGCCAGCAGCCACCCCACGGCGGGAACCTACGAGCAGTACTTC. It yields the protein CASSHPTAGTYEQYF. This chain links TRBV4-3 with TRBJ2-7; D possibly corresponds to TRBD2 (6 bases). Germline-derived CDR1 and CDR2 are LGHNA and YSLEER. Deletions cut 3 bases from V and 2 bases from J, with 14 bases between. The CDR3 has 15 amino acids.

DNA for the CDR3: TGTGCCAGCAGTTGGGGGAAGGGCTCCTACGAGCAGTACTTC. The encoded protein is CASSWGKGSYEQYF. This rearrangement joins TRBV27 to TRBJ2-7, with D perhaps TRBD1 or TRBD2 (5 bases each). This CDR3 has 14 amino acids. Germline values: CDR1 MNHEY, CDR2 SMNVEV (reference sequence). V was cut by 4 bases and J by 0 bases, with 10 bases left in between.

The rearrangement joins TRBV28 to TRBJ2-2; maybe TRBD1 (6 bases). The V and J ends lost 5 bases and 2 bases respectively, with 9 bases between them. Germline V gene lookup returns CDR1 MDHEN and CDR2 SYDVKM. This CDR3 comprises 14 residues. The CDR3, as DNA: TGTGCCAGCAGTCCACAGGGAAACACCGGGGAGCTGTTTTTT. It translates to CASSPQGNTGELFF.